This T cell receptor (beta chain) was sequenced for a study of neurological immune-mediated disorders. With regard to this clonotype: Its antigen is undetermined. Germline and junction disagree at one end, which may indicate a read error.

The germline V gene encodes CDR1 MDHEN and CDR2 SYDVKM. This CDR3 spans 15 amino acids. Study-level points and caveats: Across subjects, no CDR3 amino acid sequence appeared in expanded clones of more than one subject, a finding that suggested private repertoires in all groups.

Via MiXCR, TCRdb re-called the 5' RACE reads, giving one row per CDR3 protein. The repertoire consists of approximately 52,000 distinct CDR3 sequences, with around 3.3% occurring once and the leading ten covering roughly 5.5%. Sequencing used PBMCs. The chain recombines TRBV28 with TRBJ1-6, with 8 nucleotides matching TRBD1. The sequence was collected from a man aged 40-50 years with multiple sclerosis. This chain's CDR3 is CVSSSPTGGNSPLNF. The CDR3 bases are TGTGTCAGCAGTTCTCCTACAGGGGGTAATTCACCCCTCAACTTT.